What follows are 7 T cell receptor beta chains derived from one specimen sequenced in a study of CD8 T cells in Susac syndrome. Random hexamers were used to reverse transcribe an amount of roughly 0.5 to 1 ug RNA. One entry per CDR3 protein results from TCRdb running MiXCR on the immunoSEQ multiplex PCR reads. The table has about 430,000 distinct CDR3 sequences, more than 80% seen once. The specimen was CD8+ T cells from PBMCs. These receptors all stem from a human donor with multiple sclerosis.

The J gene is TRBJ2-1, the V gene TRBV27; D may be TRBD1 (6 bases). The V end lost 0 bases, the J end lost 2 bases, and 14 bases lay between the germline ends. Germline V gene sequence: CDR1 MNHEY, CDR2 SMNVEV (reference sequence). CDR3 length: 17 residues. DNA of the CDR3: TGTGCCAGCAGTTTATCCCTGACAGGTATAACCTACAATGAGCAGTTCTTC. Protein product: CASSLSLTGITYNEQFF.

The chain uses TRBV27 and TRBJ1-5; D ambiguous. Germline V gene sequence: CDR1 MNHEY, CDR2 SMNVEV (reference sequence). The CDR3 has 14 residues. V was shortened by 5 bases and J by 1 base, with 9 bases between the two germline ends. The CDR3 here is CASSPFGSNQPQHF. The CDR3 coding sequence is TGTGCCAGCAGTCCCTTCGGGAGCAATCAGCCCCAGCATTTT.

The chain is built from TRBV7-6 and TRBJ1-1; maybe TRBD1 (6 bases). This CDR3 has 13 residues. Germline CDR1 and CDR2: SGHVS and FNYEAQ. Trimming stripped 7 bases from V and 1 base from J, with 10 bases between. The CDR3 spells CASTLGANTEAFF. The CDR3 DNA follows: TGTGCCAGCACCTTGGGGGCGAACACTGAAGCTTTCTTT.

This chain connects TRBV18 to TRBJ2-7; unclear D gene. Germline CDR1 KGHSH, CDR2 LQKENI. The V and J ends lost 3 bases and 6 bases respectively, with 15 bases between them. The CDR3 spans 14 residues. CDR3: CASSPGVRVGEQYF. The CDR3 bases are TGTGCCAGCTCACCTGGAGTTAGAGTGGGCGAGCAGTACTTC. The full variable domain, its missing parts supplied by reference TRBV18 and TRBJ2-7, is NAGVMQNPRHLVRRRGQEARLRCSPMKGHSHVYWYRQLPEEGLKFMVYLQKENIIDESGMPKERFSAEFPKEGPSILRIQQVVRGDSAAYFCASSPGVRVGEQYFGPGTRLTVT.

The chain links TRBV5-4 to TRBJ2-1; the D gene is possibly TRBD2 (6 bases). This CDR3 is built from 13 residues. V lost 0 bases and J lost 8, with 9 bases in between. Germline loops: CDR1 SGHNT, CDR2 YYREEE (reference sequence). The CDR3, as DNA: TGTGCCAGCAGCTTGGGGACTAACTATGAGCAGTTCTTC. This codes for CASSLGTNYEQFF.

The chain is built from TRBV4-1 and TRBJ1-5; 8 positions match TRBD1. Losses at the gene ends were 2 bases for V and 2 bases for J; bases not matched to a gene: 5. Germline V gene sequence: CDR1 MGHRA, CDR2 YSYEKL. This CDR3 contains 16 residues. CDR3 region: CASSQFRGLGNQPQHF. Here the CDR3 DNA reads TGCGCCAGCAGCCAATTCAGGGGGCTCGGCAATCAGCCCCAGCATTTT.

The chain is built from TRBV30 and TRBJ2-7, with 10 positions matching TRBD1. CDR3 length: 14 amino acids. V shed 1 base, J shed 3 bases, and the junction held 3 bases outside the gene matches. The germline V gene has CDR1 GTSNPN and CDR2 SVGIG (reference sequence). The DNA of the CDR3 is TGTGCCTGGAGTGGGGACAGGGGTCACTACGAGCAGTACTTC. Its protein product is CAWSGDRGHYEQYF.